The next 30 T cell receptor beta chains were all read from a single sample in a study of vaccination effects on CD4 cells after COVID-19. Profiled with immunoSEQ multiplex PCR; TCRdb holds only in-frame clones, not every one. The sample has roughly 73,000 clones; 65% to 75% are singletons. These receptors' antigens are unknown. ViraFEST expansion of antigen-specific CD4+ T cells with viral peptide pools preceded sequencing. The culture ran for approximately 9 days before CD4+ T cells were isolated. The person was diagnosed with PCR-confirmed SARS-CoV-2 infection between March and December 2020. The sample in question was CD4+ T cells from PBMCs cultured with HIV peptides, obtained before COVID-19 vaccination. The subset: HIV-1 Nef peptide pool negative control/reference culture. The origin of the receptors is a human donor who had a prior SARS-CoV-2 infection.

The chain recombines TRBV2 with TRBJ2-5, with 9 bases that match TRBD2. The V gene end was trimmed by 3 bases and the J gene end by 4 bases; junction bases not matched to a gene: 9. The CDR3 extends over 16 amino acids. The V gene's germline CDR1 is SNHLY and CDR2 FYNNEI. CDR3 bases: TGTGCCAGCAGTGACTTTTTAGCGGGAGTTGGAGAGACCCAGTACTTC. Its protein product is CASSDFLAGVGETQYF.

The chain carries TRBV6-5 and TRBJ2-7; D unresolved. Germline assignment: CDR1 MNHEY and CDR2 SVGAGI. There are 14 residues in the CDR3. Trimming pared 3 bases from V and 3 bases from J, leaving 12 bases between. CDR3 DNA sequence: TGTGCCAGCAGTTATACTCCAGACGGCTACGAGCAGTACTTC. It codes for CASSYTPDGYEQYF.

The gene calls are TRBV6-6 and TRBJ1-2; D is perhaps TRBD1 (6 bases). CDR3 length equals 15 residues. Germline CDR1 MNHNY, CDR2 SVGAGI (reference sequence). V lost 2 bases and J lost 5, with 15 bases in between. In nucleotides, the CDR3 is TGTGCCAGCAGTTACCGGTCAGGGGATAGGTATGGCTACACCTTC. The encoded protein is CASSYRSGDRYGYTF.

With regard to this clone: Other DNA sequences from this sample encode an identical CDR3 as well. The chain links TRBV6-5 to TRBJ2-5; D possibly corresponds to TRBD1 (6 bases). V was shortened by 0 bases and J by 5 bases, with 13 bases between the two germline ends. Germline-derived CDR1 and CDR2 are MNHEY and SVGAGI. The CDR3 runs to 15 residues. For the CDR3, the DNA is TGTGCCAGCAGTTACTCAACAGGGAATAGGGAGACCCAGTACTTC. It encodes CASSYSTGNRETQYF.

The V gene is TRBV10-3, the J gene TRBJ1-2, with TRBD1 as a possible D gene (6 bases). V lost 3 bases and J 6 bases, leaving 17 bases between the germline ends. The CDR3 length is 15 residues. Germline assignment: CDR1 ENHRY and CDR2 SYGVKD. The CDR3 DNA sequence: TGTGCCATCAGTGATTCAACCAGGGGTGATCATGGCTACACCTTC. Amino acid sequence: CAISDSTRGDHGYTF.

The chain combines TRBV6-5 with TRBJ1-5; possibly TRBD1 for D (6 bases). This CDR3 comprises 14 residues. V lost 8 bases and J lost 5, with 16 bases in between. Per the germline V gene, CDR1 is MNHEY and CDR2 is SVGAGI. CDR3 amino acids: CASGGGHRDQPQHF. For the CDR3, the DNA is TGTGCCAGCGGGGGGGGCCATCGAGATCAGCCCCAGCATTTT.

The rearrangement uses TRBV6-1 and TRBJ2-2; 10 bases agree with TRBD2. This CDR3 spans 16 amino acids. Trimming took 2 bases from V and 8 from J; bases not matched to a gene: 8. Germline lookup yields CDR1 MNHNS and CDR2 SASEGT. The CDR3 bases are TGTGCCAGCAGTGAAATGGCTAGCGGGAGTTCAGGGGAGCTGTTTTTT. Its protein product is CASSEMASGSSGELFF.

This chain links TRBV6-2 or TRBV6-3 with TRBJ2-4; D ambiguous. The CDR3 spans 14 residues. With 5 bases removed from V and 7 bases from J, the gap between germline ends came to 15 bases. Germline lookup yields CDR1 MNHEY and CDR2 SVGEGT. The CDR3 is CASSPTRPENIQYF. CDR3 bases: TGTGCCAGCAGTCCGACACGACCTGAGAACATTCAGTACTTC.

The chain is built from TRBV30 and TRBJ1-4; possible D gene TRBD1, 5 bases. CDR3 size: 15 residues. Germline values: CDR1 GTSNPN, CDR2 SVGIG (reference sequence). Trimming removed 5 bases from V and 2 bases from J, with 15 bases in between. The CDR3 sequence: CAWESSAGTNEKLFF. CDR3 DNA sequence: TGTGCCTGGGAGTCCTCGGCAGGGACTAATGAAAAACTGTTTTTT.

This chain links TRBV4-2 with TRBJ2-3; 7 positions match TRBD1. V lost 4 bases, J lost 2 bases, and 6 bases stayed unmatched. The germline V gene has CDR1 LGHNA and CDR2 YNFKEQ. This CDR3 has 15 amino acids. The CDR3 DNA follows: TGTGCCAGCAGCCTCCCAACAGGGGACACAGATACGCAGTATTTT. This gives the protein CASSLPTGDTDTQYF.

The CDR3 DNA reads TGTGCCAGCAGCTTGGCGGGACTAGTATACAATGAGCAGTTCTTC. It specifies CASSLAGLVYNEQFF. The chain employs TRBV5-5 and TRBJ2-1; 8 nucleotides match TRBD2. The germline gives CDR1 SGHKS, CDR2 YYEKEE (reference sequence). The CDR3 extends over 15 amino acids. The trim removed 0 bases at V and 4 bases at J, leaving 3 bases unmatched.

The chain uses TRBV7-2 and TRBJ1-4; D unresolved. Germline loops: CDR1 SGHTA, CDR2 FQGNSA. Trimming removed 8 bases from V and 7 bases from J, with 14 bases in between. The CDR3 totals 13 residues. The CDR3 loop reads CASGQDWGEKLFF. In DNA form, the CDR3 reads TGTGCCAGCGGCCAGGATTGGGGTGAAAAACTGTTTTTT.

Written as DNA, the CDR3 is TGTGCCAGTAGTACCCTCTTAGCCGCCAAAAACATTCAGTACTTC. Amino acids: CASSTLLAAKNIQYF. This sequence joins TRBV19 and TRBJ2-4; D gene unclear. The V gene lost 4 bases and the J gene lost 1 base, with 11 bases spanning the gap. CDR1 and CDR2 from the germline V gene are LNHDA and SQIVND (reference sequence). CDR3 length: 15 amino acids.

This clone was seen a few times. This chain joins TRBV11-3 and TRBJ2-3; tentatively, D is TRBD1 or TRBD2 (7 bases each). The V gene lost 5 bases and the J gene lost 4 bases, with 10 bases spanning the gap. Germline-derived CDR1 and CDR2 are SGHNT and YENEEA. The CDR3 length is 13 residues. In nucleotides, the CDR3 is TGTGCCAGCAGCCAGGGGGGGGCAGATACGCAGTATTTT. Its translation is CASSQGGADTQYF.

The chain uses TRBV19 and TRBJ2-3; D not certain. V was cut by 1 base and J by 2 bases, with 16 bases left in between. Germline CDR1 LNHDA, CDR2 SQIVND (reference sequence). CDR3 length: 17 residues. CDR3 amino acids: CASSIGPTSRPTDTQYF. The DNA of the CDR3 is TGTGCCAGTAGTATAGGCCCGACCAGTAGGCCCACAGATACGCAGTATTTT.

This sequence joins TRBV7-3 and TRBJ2-3; TRBD1 aligns across 9 bases. This CDR3 spans 15 amino acids. V lost 5 bases and J lost 3; bases outside the gene matches: 6. Germline lookup yields CDR1 SGHTA and CDR2 FQGTGA. The CDR3 DNA is TGTGCCAGCAGCCTGGGGGACAGGGATACAGATACGCAGTATTTT. Its translation is CASSLGDRDTDTQYF.

The sample holds one count of this clone. The V call is TRBV7-2, the J call TRBJ1-2; 8 bases fit TRBD1. There are 18 residues in the CDR3. Unmatched junction bases numbered 16, after V lost 1 base and J lost 6 bases. Germline V gene sequence: CDR1 SGHTA, CDR2 FQGNSA. The CDR3 sequence is CASSLVGTPGQALNGYTF. DNA for the CDR3: TGTGCCAGCAGCTTAGTGGGTACACCGGGACAGGCCCTGAATGGCTACACCTTC.

This rearrangement joins TRBV10-3 to TRBJ1-3; the D is unclear. Germline CDR1 ENHRY, CDR2 SYGVKD. The CDR3 runs 13 residues. V was pared by 1 base and J by 8 bases, with 9 bases between. CDR3 nucleotides: TGTGCCATCAGTGAGTACACAGTGGACACCATATATTTT. This sequence encodes CAISEYTVDTIYF.

The rearrangement uses TRBV7-2 and TRBJ1-6; D is unresolved. V lost 1 base, J lost 7 bases, and 11 bases lay in between. The CDR3 is 15 residues long. CDR1 SGHTA and CDR2 FQGNSA come from the germline V gene. The CDR3 DNA reads as TGTGCCAGCAGCTTAGAGTTAGGGCCGAATTCACCCCTCCACTTT. Residues: CASSLELGPNSPLHF.

This clone has a handful of counts. V is TRBV5-6 and J is TRBJ2-7, with 7 nucleotides matching TRBD1. The V segment lost 4 bases and the J segment 1 base; nucleotides outside the gene matches: 8. The CDR3 covers 15 residues. Germline values: CDR1 SGHDT, CDR2 YYEEEE. Here the CDR3 reads CASSVTGTESYEQYF. DNA of the CDR3: TGTGCCAGCAGCGTTACCGGGACAGAATCCTACGAGCAGTACTTC.

In this sample, this clone turned up a few times. The rearrangement uses TRBV2 and TRBJ2-7, with 8 bases fitting TRBD1. The CDR3 is 13 amino acids. The germline V gene encodes CDR1 SNHLY and CDR2 FYNNEI. With 7 bases clipped from V and 3 bases from J, the junction kept 5 bases outside the gene matches. The CDR3 loop reads CASTQGQDYEQYF. CDR3 nucleotide sequence: TGTGCCAGCACGCAGGGACAGGACTACGAGCAGTACTTC.

In its sample, this clone was seen a few times. This chain joins TRBV5-1 and TRBJ1-3; D unresolved. CDR1 SGHRS and CDR2 YFSETQ come from the germline V gene. The CDR3 is made up of 15 amino acids. The V end lost 4 bases, the J end lost 0 bases, and 11 bases lay between the germline ends. This CDR3 is CASSVDAGSGNTIYF. The DNA for the CDR3 is TGCGCCAGCAGCGTCGACGCAGGCTCTGGAAACACCATATATTTT.

The sample holds one count of this clone. The gene calls are TRBV9 and TRBJ2-2, with D possibly matching TRBD1 (6 bases). V was pared by 2 bases and J by 7 bases, with 12 bases between. The CDR3 spans 14 residues. Germline values: CDR1 SGDLS, CDR2 YYNGEE. For the CDR3, the DNA is TGTGCCAGCAGCGTCCAGGGGAGTATCGGGGAGCTGTTTTTT. Amino acid sequence: CASSVQGSIGELFF. Full variable domain (outside the CDR3, taken from reference TRBV9 and TRBJ2-2): DSGVTQTPKHLITATGQRVTLRCSPRSGDLSVYWYQQSLDQGLQFLIQYYNGEERAKGNILERFSAQQFPDLHSELNLSSLELGDSALYFCASSVQGSIGELFFGEGSRLTVL.

The chain has TRBV19 and TRBJ2-1; 7 nucleotides agree with TRBD2. CDR1 LNHDA and CDR2 SQIVND come from the germline V gene (reference sequence). CDR3 size: 13 residues. Trimming at V came to 10 bases and at J to 4 bases, leaving 7 bases not matched to a gene. The CDR3 region has the DNA TGTGCCACTGCCGGGACTACTTACAATGAGCAGTTCTTC. It translates to CATAGTTYNEQFF.

This clone was counted a few times. The rearrangement joins TRBV2 to TRBJ2-5; 8 nucleotides line up with TRBD1. Per the germline V gene, CDR1 is SNHLY and CDR2 is FYNNEI. With 5 bases clipped from V and 2 bases from J, the junction kept 4 bases outside the gene matches. The CDR3 covers 14 residues. CDR3 in DNA: TGTGCCAGCAGTCAGGGGGCGAAACAAGAGACCCAGTACTTC. Its protein is CASSQGAKQETQYF.

The J gene is TRBJ2-3, the V gene TRBV12-3 or TRBV12-4; D gene unclear. Trimming pared 3 bases from V and 7 bases from J, leaving 8 bases between. The CDR3 spans 12 residues. CDR3 in DNA: TGTGCCAGCAGTTTGGGCGGCTATACGCAGTATTTT. As protein: CASSLGGYTQYF.

The table lists this clone with a few counts. The chain employs TRBV11-3 and TRBJ2-1, with 9 nucleotides matching TRBD2. Trimming cost V 3 bases and J 5 bases; bases outside gene matches: 8. There are 16 residues in the CDR3. Germline values: CDR1 SGHNT, CDR2 YENEEA. This CDR3 is CASSFSWREGNNEQFF. The CDR3 nucleotides read TGTGCCAGCAGCTTCTCCTGGCGGGAGGGGAACAATGAGCAGTTCTTC.

The V call is TRBV7-2, the J call TRBJ2-2; the match to TRBD2 covers 10 bases. Germline CDR1 SGHTA, CDR2 FQGNSA. This CDR3 region has 18 residues. V lost 3 bases, J lost 4 bases, and 11 bases stayed unmatched. The CDR3 spells CASSFVLAGVRRTGELFF. CDR3 nucleotides: TGTGCCAGCAGCTTCGTGCTAGCGGGGGTTCGCCGCACCGGGGAGCTGTTTTTT.

The V call is TRBV5-1, the J call TRBJ1-1; D is perhaps TRBD1 (5 bases). This CDR3 region has 14 residues. Germline V gene sequence: CDR1 SGHRS, CDR2 YFSETQ. Trimming left V 7 bases short and J 0 bases short, with 13 bases between. CDR3 sequence reads: CASGHGNMNTEAFF. For the CDR3, the DNA is TGCGCCAGCGGACACGGAAACATGAACACTGAAGCTTTCTTT.

This clone was counted a few times. This chain joins TRBV24-1 and TRBJ1-1; no clear D. The germline V gene has CDR1 KGHDR and CDR2 SFDVKD. Deletions cut 9 bases from V and 10 bases from J, with 20 bases between. The CDR3 has 13 amino acids. Written as DNA, the CDR3 is TGTGCCACCGGTGCGGCAGGCAGCCATGGAGCTTTCTTT. It specifies CATGAAGSHGAFF.